This T cell receptor (beta chain) derives from a study of cytomegalovirus exposure and HLA in healthy donors. Findings and limits, study-wide: Earlier analysis found most TCR beta V segments productive about 90% or about 30% of the time. There were a few CMV-associated chains whose specificity for CMV antigens was confirmed in vitro. Altogether, more than 150 TCR beta chains were recorded as cytomegalovirus-associated.

Points on this clone: As yet, its antigen is unknown.

With 60 Vbeta and 13 Jbeta primers, the PCR was carried out. Only in-frame clones appear in the TCRdb table, and some are missing; sequencing was by immunoSEQ multiplex PCR. The data include 200,000 to 250,000 clones; the top ten clones carry about 0.9%. The length of the CDR3 is 15 residues. Between the trimmed V and J ends, which lost 7 bases and 3 bases, there was a span of 18 bases. From germline, CDR1 is SQVTM and CDR2 ANQGSEA. At collection, donors were nominally healthy, but unrecorded immune exposures were probable. Sequencing used PBMCs. The origin of this receptor is a woman between 25 and 40 years old in good health and CMV-seropositive. V gene TRBV29-1 combines with J gene TRBJ1-4, with D possibly being TRBD1 (6 bases). CDR3 bases: TGCAGCGCCACCACTAACAGGGCTGCTAATGAAAAACTGTTTTTT. This translates into CSATTNRAANEKLFF.